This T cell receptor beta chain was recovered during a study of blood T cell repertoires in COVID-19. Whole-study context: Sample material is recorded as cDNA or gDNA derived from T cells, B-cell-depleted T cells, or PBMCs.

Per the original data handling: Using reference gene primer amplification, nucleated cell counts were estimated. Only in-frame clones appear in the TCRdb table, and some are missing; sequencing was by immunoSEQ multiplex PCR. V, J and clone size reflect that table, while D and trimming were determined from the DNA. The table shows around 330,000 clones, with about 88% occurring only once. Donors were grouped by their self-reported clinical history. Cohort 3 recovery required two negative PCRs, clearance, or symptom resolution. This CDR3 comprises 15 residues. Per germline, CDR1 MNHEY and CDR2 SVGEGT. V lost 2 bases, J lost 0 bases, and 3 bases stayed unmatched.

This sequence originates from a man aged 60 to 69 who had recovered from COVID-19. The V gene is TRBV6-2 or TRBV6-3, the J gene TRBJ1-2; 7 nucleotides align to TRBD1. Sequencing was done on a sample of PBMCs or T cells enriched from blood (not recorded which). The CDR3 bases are TGTGCCAGCAGTTACCCGGGGACAGCTAACTATGGCTACACCTTC. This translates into CASSYPGTANYGYTF.